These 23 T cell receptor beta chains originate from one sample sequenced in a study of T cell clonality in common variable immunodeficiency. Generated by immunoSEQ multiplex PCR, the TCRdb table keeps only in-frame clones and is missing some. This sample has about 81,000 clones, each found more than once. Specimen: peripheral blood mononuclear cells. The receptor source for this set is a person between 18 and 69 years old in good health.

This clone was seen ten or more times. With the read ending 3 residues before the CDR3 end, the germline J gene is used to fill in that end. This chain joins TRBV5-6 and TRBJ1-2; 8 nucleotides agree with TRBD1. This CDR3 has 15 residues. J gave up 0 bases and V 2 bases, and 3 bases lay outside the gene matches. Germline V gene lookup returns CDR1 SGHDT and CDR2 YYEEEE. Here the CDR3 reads CASSFGQGPNYGYTF. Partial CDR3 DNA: TGTGCCAGCAGCTTCGGACAGGGTCCTAACTATGGC. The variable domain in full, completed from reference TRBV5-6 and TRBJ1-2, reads DAGVTQSPTHLIKTRGQQVTLRCSPKSGHDTVSWYQQALGQGPQFIFQYYEEEERQRGNFPDRFSGHQFPNYSSELNVNALLLGDSALYLCASSFGQGPNYGYTFGSGTRLTVV.

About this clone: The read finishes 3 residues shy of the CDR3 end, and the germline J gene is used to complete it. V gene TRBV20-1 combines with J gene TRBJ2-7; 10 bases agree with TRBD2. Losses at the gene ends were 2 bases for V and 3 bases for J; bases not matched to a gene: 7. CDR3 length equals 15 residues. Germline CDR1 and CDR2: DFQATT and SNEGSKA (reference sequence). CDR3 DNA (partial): TGCAGTGCTAGAAGTGGTGTAGCGGGAGGCTACGAG. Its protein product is CSARSGVAGGYE. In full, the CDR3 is CSARSGVAGGYEQYF.

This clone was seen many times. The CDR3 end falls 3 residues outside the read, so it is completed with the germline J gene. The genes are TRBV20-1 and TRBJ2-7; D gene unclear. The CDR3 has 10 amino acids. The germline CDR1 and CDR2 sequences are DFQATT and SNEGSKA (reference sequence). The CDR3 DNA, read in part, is TGCAGCGCCAGTGGGCTCGAG. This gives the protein CSASGLE. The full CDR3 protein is CSASGLEQYF.

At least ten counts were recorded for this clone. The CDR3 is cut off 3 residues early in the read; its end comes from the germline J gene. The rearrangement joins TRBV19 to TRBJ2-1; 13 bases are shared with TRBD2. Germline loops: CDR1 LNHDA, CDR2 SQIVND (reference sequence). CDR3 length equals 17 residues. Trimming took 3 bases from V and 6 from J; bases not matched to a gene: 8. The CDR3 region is CASSMSAGTSGINEQFF. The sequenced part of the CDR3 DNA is TGTGCCAGTAGTATGTCCGCCGGGACTAGCGGGATCAATGAG.

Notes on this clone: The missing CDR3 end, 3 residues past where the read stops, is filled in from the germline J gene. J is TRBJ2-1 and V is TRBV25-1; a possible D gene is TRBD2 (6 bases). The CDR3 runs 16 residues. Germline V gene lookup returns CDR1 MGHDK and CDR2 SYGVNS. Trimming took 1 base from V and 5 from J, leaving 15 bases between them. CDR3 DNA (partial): TGTGCCAGCAGTGAATCTATTTGGGCTAGCGACAATGAG. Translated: CASSESIWASDNE. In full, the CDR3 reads CASSESIWASDNEQFF. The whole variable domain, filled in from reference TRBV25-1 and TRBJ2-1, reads EADIYQTPRYLVIGTGKKITLECSQTMGHDKMYWYQQDPGMELHLIHYSYGVNSTEKGDLSSESTVSRIRTEHFPLTLESARPSHTSQYLCASSESIWASDNEQFFGPGTRLTVL.

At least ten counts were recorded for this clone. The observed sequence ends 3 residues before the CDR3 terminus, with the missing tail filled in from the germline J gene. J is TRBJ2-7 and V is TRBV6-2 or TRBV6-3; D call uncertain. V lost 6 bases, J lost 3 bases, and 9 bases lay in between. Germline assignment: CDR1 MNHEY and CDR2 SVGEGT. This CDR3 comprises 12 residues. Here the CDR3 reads CASSLSFYEQYF. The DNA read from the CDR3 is TGTGCCAGCAGCCTATCATTCTACGAG.

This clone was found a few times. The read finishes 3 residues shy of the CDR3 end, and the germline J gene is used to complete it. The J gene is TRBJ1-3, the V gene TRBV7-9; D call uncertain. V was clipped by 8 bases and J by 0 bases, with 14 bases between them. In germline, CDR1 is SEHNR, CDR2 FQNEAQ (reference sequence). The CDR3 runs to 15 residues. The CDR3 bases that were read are TGTGCCAGCTCCTCAGGCCTCCTCTCTGGAAACACC. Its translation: CASSSGLLSGNT. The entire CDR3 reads CASSSGLLSGNTIYF.

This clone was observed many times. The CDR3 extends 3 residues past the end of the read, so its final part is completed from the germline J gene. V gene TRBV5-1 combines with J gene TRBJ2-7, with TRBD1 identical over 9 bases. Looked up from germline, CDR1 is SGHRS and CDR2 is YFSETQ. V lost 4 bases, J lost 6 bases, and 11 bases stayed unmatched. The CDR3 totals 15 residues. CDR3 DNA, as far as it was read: TGCGCCAGCAGCCGAGGGACAGGGTTAATCCGCGAG. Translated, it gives CASSRGTGLIRE. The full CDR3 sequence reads CASSRGTGLIREQYF.

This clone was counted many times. The sequenced part of the CDR3 DNA is TGTGCCACCTACGAGACAGCGGGGGGCGGC. Its translation is CATYETAGGG. The whole CDR3 protein is CATYETAGGGYTF. The chain is built from TRBV19 and TRBJ1-2, with D possibly matching TRBD1 (6 bases). The observed sequence ends 3 residues before the CDR3 terminus, with the missing tail filled in from the germline J gene. Germline V CDR1 and CDR2: LNHDA, SQIVND (reference sequence). CDR3 size: 13 residues.

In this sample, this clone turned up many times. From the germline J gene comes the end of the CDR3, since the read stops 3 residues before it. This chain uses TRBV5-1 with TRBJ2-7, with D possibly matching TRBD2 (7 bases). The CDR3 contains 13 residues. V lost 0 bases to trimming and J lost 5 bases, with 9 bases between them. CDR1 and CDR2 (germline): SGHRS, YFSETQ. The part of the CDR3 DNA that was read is TGCGCCAGCAGCTTGGCGGGGGGCAACGAG. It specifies CASSLAGGNE. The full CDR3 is CASSLAGGNEQYF.

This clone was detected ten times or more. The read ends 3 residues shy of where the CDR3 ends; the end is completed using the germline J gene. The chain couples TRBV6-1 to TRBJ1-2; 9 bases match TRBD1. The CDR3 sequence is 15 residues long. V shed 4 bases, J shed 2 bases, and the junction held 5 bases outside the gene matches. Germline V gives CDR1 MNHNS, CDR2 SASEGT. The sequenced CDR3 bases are TGTGCCAGCAGTGTAGGGACAGGGAGGAACTATGGC. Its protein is CASSVGTGRNYG. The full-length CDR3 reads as CASSVGTGRNYGYTF.

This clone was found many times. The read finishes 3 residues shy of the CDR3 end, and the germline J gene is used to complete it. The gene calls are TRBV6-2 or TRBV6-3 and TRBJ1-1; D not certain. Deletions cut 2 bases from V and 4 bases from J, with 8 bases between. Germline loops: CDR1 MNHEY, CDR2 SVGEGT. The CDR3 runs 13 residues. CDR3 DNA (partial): TGTGCCAGCAGTTACCCGAGCGGCACTGAA. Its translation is CASSYPSGTE. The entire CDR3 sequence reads CASSYPSGTEAFF.

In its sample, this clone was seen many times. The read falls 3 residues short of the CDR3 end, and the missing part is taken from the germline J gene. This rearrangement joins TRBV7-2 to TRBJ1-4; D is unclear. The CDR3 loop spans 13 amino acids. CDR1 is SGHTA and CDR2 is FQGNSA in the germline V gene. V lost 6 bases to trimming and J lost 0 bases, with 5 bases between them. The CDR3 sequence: CASSSSTNEKLFF. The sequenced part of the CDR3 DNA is TGTGCCAGCAGTTCATCAACTAATGAAAAA.

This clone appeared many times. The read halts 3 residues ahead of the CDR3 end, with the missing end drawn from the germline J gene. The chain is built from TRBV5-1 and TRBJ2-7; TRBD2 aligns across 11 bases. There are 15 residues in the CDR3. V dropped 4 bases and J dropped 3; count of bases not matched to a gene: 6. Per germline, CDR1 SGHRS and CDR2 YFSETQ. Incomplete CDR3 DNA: TGCGCCAGCAGCCCGGAGGGGACTAGCGGCTACGAG. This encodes CASSPEGTSGYE. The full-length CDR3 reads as CASSPEGTSGYEQYF.

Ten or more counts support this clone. The CDR3 bases that were read are TGTGCCAGTAGTTCCGGGACAGGGACCTACGAG. Its translation is CASSSGTGTYE. The full CDR3 reads CASSSGTGTYEQYF. The chain is built from TRBV19 and TRBJ2-7, with TRBD1 matching over 9 bases. The sequence runs out 3 residues before the end of the CDR3; the remainder is reconstructed from the germline J gene. The junction had 4 bases not matched to a gene; V was cut back by 5 bases and J by 2 bases. The CDR3 spans 14 residues. Germline values: CDR1 LNHDA, CDR2 SQIVND (reference sequence). The variable domain in full, completed from reference TRBV19 and TRBJ2-7, reads DGGITQSPKYLFRKEGQNVTLSCEQNLNHDAMYWYRQDPGQGLRLIYYSQIVNDFQKGDIAEGYSVSREKKESFPLTVTSAQKNPTAFYLCASSSGTGTYEQYFGPGTRLTVT.

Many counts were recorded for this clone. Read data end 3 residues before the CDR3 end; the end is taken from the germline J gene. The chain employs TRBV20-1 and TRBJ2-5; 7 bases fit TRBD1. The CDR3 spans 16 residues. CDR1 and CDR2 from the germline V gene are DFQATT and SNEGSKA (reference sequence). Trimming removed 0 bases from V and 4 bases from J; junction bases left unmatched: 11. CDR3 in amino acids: CSARDLGGQARETQYF. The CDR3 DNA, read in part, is TGCAGTGCTAGAGATCTAGGAGGACAGGCTCGAGAGACC.

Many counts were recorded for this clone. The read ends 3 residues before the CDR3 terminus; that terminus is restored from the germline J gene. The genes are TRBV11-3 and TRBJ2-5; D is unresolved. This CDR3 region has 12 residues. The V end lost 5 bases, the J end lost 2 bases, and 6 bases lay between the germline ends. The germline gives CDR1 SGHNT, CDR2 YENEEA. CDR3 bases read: TGTGCCAGCAGCGCGAATCAAGAGACC. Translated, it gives CASSANQET. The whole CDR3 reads CASSANQETQYF.

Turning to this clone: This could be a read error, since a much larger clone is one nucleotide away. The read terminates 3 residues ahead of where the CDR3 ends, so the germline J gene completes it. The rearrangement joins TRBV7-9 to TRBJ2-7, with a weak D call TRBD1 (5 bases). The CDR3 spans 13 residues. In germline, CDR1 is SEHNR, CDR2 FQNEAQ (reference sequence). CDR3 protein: CSSSLVSRDEQYF. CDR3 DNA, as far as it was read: TGTTCCAGCAGCTTAGTATCCAGGGACGAG.

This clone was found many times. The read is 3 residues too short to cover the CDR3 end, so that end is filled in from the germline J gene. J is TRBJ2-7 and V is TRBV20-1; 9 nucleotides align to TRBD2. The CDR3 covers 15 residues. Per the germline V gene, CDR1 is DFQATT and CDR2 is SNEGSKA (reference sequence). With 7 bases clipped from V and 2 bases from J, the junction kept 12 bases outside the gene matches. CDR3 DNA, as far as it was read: TGCAGTGGATACGAGCGGGAGGTCGGCACCTACGAG. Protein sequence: CSGYEREVGTYE. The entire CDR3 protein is CSGYEREVGTYEQYF.

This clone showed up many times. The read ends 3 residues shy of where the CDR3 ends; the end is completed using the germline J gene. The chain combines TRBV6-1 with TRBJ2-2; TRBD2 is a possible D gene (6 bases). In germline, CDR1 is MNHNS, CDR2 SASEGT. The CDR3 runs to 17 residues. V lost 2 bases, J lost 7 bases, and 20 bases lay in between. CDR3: CASSERGSFRPNGELFF. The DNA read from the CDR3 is TGTGCCAGCAGTGAACGGGGGTCTTTTCGCCCAAACGGGGAG.

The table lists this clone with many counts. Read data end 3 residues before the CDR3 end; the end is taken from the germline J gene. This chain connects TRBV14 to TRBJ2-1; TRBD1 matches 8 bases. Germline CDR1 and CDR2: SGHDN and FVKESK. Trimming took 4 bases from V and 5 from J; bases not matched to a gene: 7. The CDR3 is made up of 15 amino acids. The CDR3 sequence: CASSPRTGLHNEQFF. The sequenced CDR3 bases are TGTGCCAGCAGCCCCCGGACAGGGCTACACAATGAG.

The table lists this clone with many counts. CDR3 sequence: CASSLALAVSFNEQFF. CDR3 bases read: TGTGCCAGCAGCTTAGCGCTCGCGGTTTCTTTCAATGAG. This sequence joins TRBV7-2 and TRBJ2-1; D unclear. The read gets to within 3 residues of the CDR3 end, and the germline J gene fills in the rest. CDR3 length equals 16 residues. Trimming took off 0 bases at V and 6 bases at J, with 15 bases between the two ends. Germline assignment: CDR1 SGHTA and CDR2 FQGNSA.

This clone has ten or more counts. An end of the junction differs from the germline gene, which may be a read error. CDR3 sequence: CASSRAKQGPDGYTF. The part of the CDR3 DNA that was read is TGCGCCAGCAGCCGAGCAAAACAGGGTCCGGATGGC. This chain joins TRBV4-2 and TRBJ1-2; maybe TRBD1 (6 bases). The CDR3 goes on 3 residues after the read ends, and that part is filled in from the germline J gene. In germline, CDR1 is LGHNA, CDR2 YNFKEQ. The CDR3 runs 15 residues.